The 32 T cell receptor beta chains listed next were all sequenced from one sample in a study of human T cells and chemical hapten exposure. The study extracted total RNA from unfractionated whole blood. TCRdb called the 5' RACE reads again in MiXCR, with one record for every CDR3 protein. The data show some 150,000 distinct CDR3 sequences, roughly 4% seen once. The source of these receptors is a female donor in good health.

There are a few counts of this clonotype. The rearrangement uses TRBV7-2 and TRBJ1-3; weak D call: TRBD1 (5 bases). The CDR3 totals 16 residues. V gave up 6 bases and J gave up 0 bases, with 15 bases separating them. Per the germline V gene, CDR1 is SGHTA and CDR2 is FQGNSA. The CDR3 bases are TGTGCCAGCAGGCAGACAGTGCCGAACTCTGGAAACACCATATATTTT. Translated: CASRQTVPNSGNTIYF.

This clonotype has a count of ten or more. The chain is built from TRBV6-2 or TRBV6-3 and TRBJ2-7; no clear D. V lost 0 bases and J lost 12, with 12 bases in between. The CDR3 covers 12 residues. Germline V gene sequence: CDR1 MNHEY, CDR2 SVGEGT. CDR3 residues: CASSYSTAVGYF. The CDR3, as DNA: TGTGCCAGCAGTTACTCGACGGCGGTTGGGTACTTC.

This clonotype was detected many times. The J gene is TRBJ1-4, the V gene TRBV7-9; 7 positions match TRBD1. The junction had 10 bases not matched to a gene; V was cut back by 2 bases and J by 7 bases. The CDR3 contains 16 residues. Germline V gene data show CDR1 as SEHNR and CDR2 as FQNEAQ (reference sequence). CDR3 nucleotide sequence: TGTGCCAGCAGCTTACATACACAGGGGCCCGGTGAAAAACTGTTTTTT. As protein: CASSLHTQGPGEKLFF.

This clonotype came up many times. The chain carries TRBV15 and TRBJ2-5; 11 bases align to TRBD2. V shed 0 bases and J 4 bases; nucleotides not matched to a gene: 1. This CDR3 has 15 amino acids. CDR1 is LNHNV and CDR2 is YYDKDF in the germline V gene (reference sequence). The chain's CDR3 is CATSRDSGGAETQYF. CDR3 nucleotide sequence: TGTGCCACCAGCAGAGATAGCGGGGGGGCAGAGACCCAGTACTTC.

This clonotype was picked up many times. The chain is built from TRBV12-3 or TRBV12-4 and TRBJ1-4, with TRBD1 matching 7 bases. This CDR3 contains 14 residues. V shed 6 bases and J 5 bases; nucleotides not matched to a gene: 6. The CDR3 loop is CASRQQGRNEKLFF. The CDR3 DNA reads TGTGCCAGCAGGCAACAGGGGCGGAATGAAAAACTGTTTTTT.

This clonotype has ten or more counts. This chain connects TRBV11-1 to TRBJ2-7; D is unclear. This CDR3 comprises 10 residues. V was trimmed by 2 bases and J by 6 bases, leaving 2 bases between them. Germline CDR1 and CDR2: SGHAT and FQDESV (reference sequence). The CDR3 region is CASSLIEQYF. The CDR3 region has the DNA TGTGCCAGCAGCTTAATCGAGCAGTACTTC.

This clonotype occurred many times. The chain joins TRBV20-1 to TRBJ1-6; 10 bases line up with TRBD1. This CDR3 contains 15 residues. V shed 6 bases and J 7 bases; nucleotides not matched to a gene: 9. CDR1 is DFQATT, CDR2 SNEGSKA, per germline (reference sequence). CDR3 residues: CSAQTGGLANSPLHF. For the CDR3, the DNA is TGCAGTGCCCAGACAGGGGGCCTAGCCAATTCACCCCTCCACTTT.

This chain connects TRBV6-1 to TRBJ1-1; D uncertain. V was shortened by 10 bases and J by 1 base, with 19 bases between the two germline ends. The CDR3 length is 15 residues. Germline V lookup: CDR1 MNHNS, CDR2 SASEGT. The DNA for the CDR3 is TGTGCCACCATCCCCGCGAGGGCGGGGAACACTGAAGCTTTCTTT. As protein: CATIPARAGNTEAFF.

This clonotype was recorded many times. The CDR3 DNA follows: TGCAGTGCGGGGAGCAATCAGCCCCAGCATTTT. Protein product: CSAGSNQPQHF. The gene calls are TRBV20-1 and TRBJ1-5; D is ambiguous. The CDR3 loop spans 11 amino acids. Looked up from germline, CDR1 is DFQATT and CDR2 is SNEGSKA (reference sequence). The V and J ends lost 6 bases and 1 base respectively, with 4 bases between them.

There are many counts of this clonotype. This sequence joins TRBV27 and TRBJ1-2; D not certain. This CDR3 spans 16 amino acids. Trimming shortened V by 2 bases and J by 5 bases, and 18 bases separated the two germline ends. Germline V CDR1 and CDR2: MNHEY, SMNVEV (reference sequence). In DNA form, the CDR3 reads TGTGCCAGCAGTTTAACTCCCGACTGGGGATCGTATGGCTACACCTTC. Its translation: CASSLTPDWGSYGYTF.

This clonotype was counted at least ten times. The rearrangement uses TRBV11-2 and TRBJ2-1; 8 bases match TRBD1. Trimming took 4 bases from V and 6 from J; bases not matched to a gene: 5. This CDR3 comprises 14 residues. CDR1 and CDR2 from the germline V gene are SGHAT and FQNNGV. CDR3 DNA: TGTGCCAGCAGCTCCAGGGGGCTTAGCAATGAGCAGTTCTTC. Translation gives CASSSRGLSNEQFF.

This clonotype showed up many times. This chain connects TRBV29-1 to TRBJ2-2, with 8 bases fitting TRBD2. Germline CDR1 SQVTM, CDR2 ANQGSEA. After removal of 7 bases from V and 5 bases from J, the junction contained 9 bases not matched to a gene. The CDR3 spans 14 residues. The DNA of the CDR3 is TGCAGCGCCAGGTCGGGGGGGCGGACCGGGGAGCTGTTTTTT. This encodes CSARSGGRTGELFF.

This clonotype came up a few times. One end of the junction does not line up with germline, which may come from a read error. The rearrangement links TRBV5-6 to TRBJ1-1; D is unresolved. Germline CDR1 is SGHDT and CDR2 is YYEEEE. The CDR3 extends over 15 amino acids. CDR3 DNA sequence: TGTGCCAGCAGCTTCCGGTGGTCTCTTCGGACTGAAGCTCTCTTT. This translates into CASSFRWSLRTEALF.

This clonotype was seen at least ten times. This chain uses TRBV20-1 with TRBJ2-2; 11 nucleotides match TRBD1. Germline values: CDR1 DFQATT, CDR2 SNEGSKA (reference sequence). The J segment lost 3 bases and the V segment lost 6 bases, leaving 6 bases of the junction unmatched. This CDR3 comprises 15 residues. The CDR3 spells CSASWTGGDTGELFF. The CDR3 nucleotides read TGCAGTGCCTCATGGACAGGGGGCGACACCGGGGAGCTGTTTTTT.

The count of this clonotype is one. Possible read error: a much larger clone is one base away. Written as DNA, the CDR3 is TGTGCCACCAGCAGAGATCGGGGGTTGAATACGCAGTATTTT. This translates into CATSRDRGLNTQYF. The chain employs TRBV15 and TRBJ2-3; maybe TRBD2 (6 bases). In germline, CDR1 is LNHNV, CDR2 YYDKDF (reference sequence). Trimming left V 0 bases short and J 7 bases short, with 11 bases between. The CDR3 runs 14 residues. The full variable domain, with the rest looked up from reference TRBV15 and TRBJ2-3, is DAMVIQNPRYQVTQFGKPVTLSCSQTLNHNVMYWYQQKSSQAPKLLFHYYDKDFNNEADTPDNFQSRRPNTSFCFLDIRSPGLGDTAMYLCATSRDRGLNTQYFGPGTRLTVL.

This clonotype was counted at least ten times. This rearrangement joins TRBV9 to TRBJ2-3; no definite D call. Germline CDR1 SGDLS, CDR2 YYNGEE. The germline V and J ends were trimmed by 2 bases and 5 bases, with 18 bases remaining between them. This CDR3 is 16 amino acids long. CDR3 amino acids: CASSVLLGTSKDTQYF. The CDR3 DNA is TGTGCCAGCAGCGTTCTCCTGGGCACCTCAAAAGATACGCAGTATTTT.

The chain joins TRBV12-3 or TRBV12-4 to TRBJ2-5, with TRBD2 as a possible D gene (6 bases). This CDR3 is built from 15 residues. V was clipped by 3 bases and J by 1 base, with 12 bases between them. The CDR3 sequence is CASSFRAGLQETQYF. The CDR3 coding sequence is TGTGCCAGCAGTTTCCGAGCGGGCCTCCAAGAGACCCAGTACTTC.

Many counts were recorded for this clonotype. This chain joins TRBV18 and TRBJ1-1; TRBD1 is a possible D gene (5 bases). This CDR3 has 14 amino acids. From germline, CDR1 is KGHSH and CDR2 LQKENI. V lost 6 bases, J lost 0 bases, and 11 bases lay in between. Here the CDR3 reads CASSAGGMNTEAFF. The CDR3 region has the DNA TGTGCCAGCTCCGCCGGGGGTATGAACACTGAAGCTTTCTTT.

This clonotype was seen more than once but under ten times. The V and J genes are TRBV18 and TRBJ1-6, with D tentatively TRBD1 (6 bases). The CDR3 is made up of 15 amino acids. The germline V gene encodes CDR1 KGHSH and CDR2 LQKENI. V lost 3 bases to trimming and J lost 7 bases, with 13 bases between them. CDR3 coding DNA: TGTGCCAGCTCACCCCTGGACAGTAAGAATTCACCCCTCCACTTT. Encoded protein: CASSPLDSKNSPLHF.

This clonotype was counted between two and nine times. The chain has TRBV2 and TRBJ1-1, with D tentatively TRBD1 (6 bases). V lost 6 bases to trimming and J lost 5 bases, with 19 bases between them. The CDR3 has 15 residues. Germline CDR1 reads SNHLY; CDR2 reads FYNNEI. The CDR3 is CASRHTNSGETEAFF. CDR3 in DNA: TGTGCCAGCAGACATACCAACTCAGGGGAGACTGAAGCTTTCTTT.

The sample holds many counts of this clonotype. The chain links TRBV5-4 to TRBJ1-1; TRBD1 is a possible D gene (5 bases). Trimming left V 3 bases short and J 5 bases short, with 14 bases between. The germline V gene has CDR1 SGHNT and CDR2 YYREEE (reference sequence). The CDR3 runs 14 residues. The CDR3 sequence: CASSSWGVRTEAFF. The CDR3, as DNA: TGTGCCAGCAGCTCCTGGGGGGTGAGGACTGAAGCTTTCTTT.

This clonotype has at least ten counts. The chain couples TRBV10-3 to TRBJ2-1; the D is unclear. Trimming shortened V by 7 bases and J by 6 bases, and 13 bases separated the two germline ends. The CDR3 contains 13 residues. Germline V gene data show CDR1 as ENHRY and CDR2 as SYGVKD. CDR3 bases: TGTGCCATCAAAGCTCTGGAAGGCAATGAGCAGTTCTTC. Protein: CAIKALEGNEQFF.

The table lists this clonotype with many counts. This chain uses TRBV3-1 with TRBJ1-6; D gene unclear. The germline V and J ends were trimmed by 0 bases and 13 bases, with 7 bases remaining between them. This CDR3 comprises 12 residues. Germline V gene data show CDR1 as LGHDT and CDR2 as YNNKEL (reference sequence). The CDR3 sequence: CASSQEDGPLHF. CDR3 nucleotides: TGTGCCAGCAGCCAAGAGGACGGGCCCCTCCACTTT.

This clonotype came up many times. The chain carries TRBV10-3 and TRBJ1-2; D is possibly TRBD1 (5 bases). The length of the CDR3 is 13 residues. Trimming removed 8 bases at V and 2 bases at J, with 12 bases between. The germline V gene encodes CDR1 ENHRY and CDR2 SYGVKD. For the CDR3, the DNA is TGTGCCATCTGGAAGGGGATCAACTATGGCTACACCTTC. This codes for CAIWKGINYGYTF.

This chain joins TRBV24-1 and TRBJ2-1, with D perhaps TRBD1 or TRBD2 (7 bases each). This CDR3 has 16 amino acids. V lost 2 bases, J lost 5 bases, and 15 bases lay in between. Germline V CDR1 and CDR2: KGHDR, SFDVKD. The CDR3 here is CATSDSGQGGNNEQFF. CDR3 sequence (DNA): TGTGCCACCAGTGATTCCGGGCAGGGGGGGAACAATGAGCAGTTCTTC.

This clonotype has at least ten counts. The genes are TRBV3-1 and TRBJ1-2; D not certain. V was shortened by 4 bases and J by 4 bases, with 13 bases between the two germline ends. Looked up from germline, CDR1 is LGHDT and CDR2 is YNNKEL (reference sequence). The CDR3 spans 14 residues. The CDR3 bases are TGTGCCAGCAGCCCCCGTAGCAGTGGCTATGGCTACACCTTC. As protein: CASSPRSSGYGYTF.

The sample holds many counts of this clonotype. The V gene is TRBV5-1, the J gene TRBJ1-6; 9 bases agree with TRBD1. Germline CDR1 is SGHRS and CDR2 is YFSETQ. CDR3 size: 14 residues. V lost 3 bases, J lost 10 bases, and 5 bases stayed unmatched. This CDR3 reads CASSSRQGDSPLHF. The DNA of the CDR3 is TGCGCCAGCAGCTCCCGACAGGGGGACTCACCCCTCCACTTT. The full variable domain, in which reference TRBV5-1 and TRBJ1-6 provide the parts outside the CDR3, is KAGVTQTPRYLIKTRGQQVTLSCSPISGHRSVSWYQQTPGQGLQFLFEYFSETQRNKGNFPGRFSGRQFSNSRSEMNVSTLELGDSALYLCASSSRQGDSPLHFGNGTRLTVT.

This clonotype was seen repeatedly, ten times or more. V gene TRBV6-1 combines with J gene TRBJ2-2, with TRBD1 identical over 10 bases. The CDR3 has 16 residues. CDR1 is MNHNS, CDR2 SASEGT, per germline. Germline trimming cut 3 bases from V and 4 bases from J; bases unmatched to any gene: 5. Written as DNA, the CDR3 is TGTGCCAGCAGTGATCGACAGGGGGCGAGCACCGGGGAGCTGTTTTTT. Protein: CASSDRQGASTGELFF.

This clonotype was seen ten or more times. The CDR3 loop reads CASSPRGQTNNEQFF. The CDR3 region has the DNA TGTGCCAGCAGTCCAAGGGGACAGACAAACAATGAGCAGTTCTTC. The chain uses TRBV12-3 or TRBV12-4 and TRBJ2-1; TRBD1 agrees at 7 bases. The J segment lost 5 bases and the V segment lost 5 bases, leaving 9 bases of the junction unmatched. The CDR3 has 15 residues.

This clonotype appeared many times. V and J are TRBV5-1 and TRBJ2-1; D is perhaps TRBD1 (6 bases). Germline CDR1 SGHRS, CDR2 YFSETQ. The CDR3 covers 12 residues. The ends were cut back, 4 bases at V and 10 bases at J, with 12 bases in the middle. The CDR3 bases are TGCGCCAGCAGCCAACAGGGAACGGAGCAGTTCTTC. Its protein is CASSQQGTEQFF.

At least ten counts were recorded for this clonotype. The chain joins TRBV7-2 to TRBJ2-2, with D uncertain. The CDR3 has 14 amino acids. Germline CDR1 and CDR2: SGHTA and FQGNSA. V dropped 5 bases and J dropped 1 base, with 8 bases sitting between them. The CDR3: CASSMMRNTGELFF. Written as DNA, the CDR3 is TGTGCCAGCAGCATGATGAGGAACACCGGGGAGCTGTTTTTT. The full variable domain, rest sourced from reference TRBV7-2 and TRBJ2-2, is GAGVSQSPSNKVTEKGKDVELRCDPISGHTALYWYRQSLGQGLEFLIYFQGNSAPDKSGLPSDRFSAERTGGSVSTLTIQRTQQEDSAVYLCASSMMRNTGELFFGEGSRLTVL.

This clonotype was recorded many times. The J gene is TRBJ1-6, the V gene TRBV7-2, with D uncertain. The CDR3 length is 14 residues. Deletions cut 3 bases from V and 7 bases from J, with 10 bases between. The germline V gene has CDR1 SGHTA and CDR2 FQGNSA. The CDR3 sequence: CASSLRGLNSPLHF. In nucleotides, the CDR3 is TGTGCCAGCAGCTTGAGAGGGTTGAATTCACCCCTCCACTTT.